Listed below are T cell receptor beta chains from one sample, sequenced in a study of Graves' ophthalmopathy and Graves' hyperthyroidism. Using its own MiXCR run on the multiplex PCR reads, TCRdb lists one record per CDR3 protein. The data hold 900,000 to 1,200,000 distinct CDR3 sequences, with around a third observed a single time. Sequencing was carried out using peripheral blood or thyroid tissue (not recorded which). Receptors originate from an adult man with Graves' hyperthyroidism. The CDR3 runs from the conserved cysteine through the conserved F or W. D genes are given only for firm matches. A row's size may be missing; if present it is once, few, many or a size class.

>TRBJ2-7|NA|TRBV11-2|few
CASSPPTVYEQYF
TGTGCCAGCTCACCACCCACGGTCTACGAGCAGTACTTC
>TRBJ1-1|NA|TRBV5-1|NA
CASSQRRGDTEAFF
TGCGCCAGCAGCCAGAGGAGGGGTGACACTGAAGCTTTCTTT
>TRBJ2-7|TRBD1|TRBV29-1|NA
CSVTGTGQYEQYF
TGCAGCGTCACGGGGACAGGCCAATACGAGCAGTACTTC
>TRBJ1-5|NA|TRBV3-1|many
CASSQGRVQPQHF
TGTGCCAGCAGCCAAGGTAGGGTCCAGCCCCAGCATTTT
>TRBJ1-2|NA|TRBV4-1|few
CASSQGSRTFFHGYTF
TGCGCCAGCAGCCAAGGATCCCGGACCTTCTTCCATGGCTACACCTTC
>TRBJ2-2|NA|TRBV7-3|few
CASASWGRGAGELFF
TGTGCCAGCGCCTCTTGGGGACGTGGTGCCGGGGAGCTGTTTTTT
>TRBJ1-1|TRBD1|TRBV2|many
CASSPQGVQNTEAFF
TGTGCCAGCAGTCCTCAGGGGGTACAGAACACTGAAGCTTTCTTT
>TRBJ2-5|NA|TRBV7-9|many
CASSFWGELEETQYF
TGTGCCAGCAGCTTTTGGGGAGAATTAGAAGAGACCCAGTACTTC
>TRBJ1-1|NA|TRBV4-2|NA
CASSQDSLTGVGIFF
TGTGCCAGCAGCCAAGATAGTTTAACCGGGGTGGGGATTTTCTTT
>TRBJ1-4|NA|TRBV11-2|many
CASSLGFPTNEKLFF
TGTGCCAGCAGCTTAGGATTCCCAACTAATGAAAAACTGTTTTTT
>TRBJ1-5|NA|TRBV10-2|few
CASSESPGRNQPQHF
TGCGCCAGCAGTGAGTCACCTGGACGGAATCAGCCCCAGCATTTT
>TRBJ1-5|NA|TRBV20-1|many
CSARASGAAQHF
TGCAGTGCTAGAGCATCAGGAGCTGCCCAGCATTTT
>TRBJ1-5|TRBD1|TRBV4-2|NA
CASRLGGVGNQPQHF
TGTGCCAGCAGACTAGGGGGCGTTGGTAATCAGCCCCAGCATTTT
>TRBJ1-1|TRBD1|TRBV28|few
CASSSRGNSEAFF
TGTGCCAGCAGTTCCAGGGGGAACTCTGAAGCTTTCTTT
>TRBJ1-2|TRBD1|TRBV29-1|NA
CSWDSRADGYTF
TGCAGCTGGGACAGCCGCGCGGATGGCTACACCTTC
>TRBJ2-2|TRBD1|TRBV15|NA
CATRGQGLTGELFF
TGTGCCACCAGAGGACAGGGGTTGACCGGGGAGCTGTTTTTT
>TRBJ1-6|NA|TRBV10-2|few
CASTGGLSSPLHF
TGCGCCAGCACCGGCGGCCTGTCTTCACCCCTCCACTTT
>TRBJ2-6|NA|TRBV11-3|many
CASSLLGFNVLTF
TGTGCCAGCAGCTTATTGGGTTTTAACGTCCTGACTTTC
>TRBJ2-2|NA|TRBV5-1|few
CASSSDRRTGELFF
TGCGCCAGCAGCTCCGACCGCCGCACCGGGGAGCTGTTTTTT
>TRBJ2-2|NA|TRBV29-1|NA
CSVAGDTHTGELFF
TGCAGCGTTGCGGGGGACACCCACACCGGGGAGCTGTTTTTT
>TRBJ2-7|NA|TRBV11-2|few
CASSKFNRLEQYF
TGTGCCAGCAGCAAATTCAACAGGCTTGAGCAGTACTTC
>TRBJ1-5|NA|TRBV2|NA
CASVVFRDSNQPQHF
TGTGCCAGCGTTGTCTTCAGAGATAGCAATCAGCCCCAGCATTTT
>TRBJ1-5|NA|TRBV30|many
CAWSVQGLQPQHF
TGTGCCTGGAGTGTACAAGGGCTACAGCCCCAGCATTTT
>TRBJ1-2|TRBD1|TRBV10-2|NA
CASSEPDRGEGYTF
TGCGCCAGCAGTGAGCCGGACAGGGGTGAAGGCTACACCTTC
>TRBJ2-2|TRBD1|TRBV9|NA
CASSGSTETGITGELFF
TGTGCCAGCAGTGGGTCGACCGAGACAGGGATCACCGGGGAGCTGTTTTTT
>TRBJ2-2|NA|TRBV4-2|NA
CASSQAGRPSGELFF
TGTGCCAGCAGCCAAGCCGGCAGGCCGTCCGGGGAGCTGTTTTTT
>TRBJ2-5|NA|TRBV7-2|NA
CASSLEQLQETQYF
TGTGCCAGCAGCTTGGAACAGCTCCAAGAGACCCAGTACTTC
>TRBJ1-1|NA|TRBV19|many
CASSLQVNTWAFF
TGTGCCAGTTCCCTACAGGTGAACACTTGGGCTTTCTTT
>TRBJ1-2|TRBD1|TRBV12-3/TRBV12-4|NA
CASSSMDRGVGYTF
TGTGCCAGCAGTTCCATGGACAGGGGAGTCGGCTACACCTTC
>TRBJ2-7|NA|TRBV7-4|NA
CASSPLGDGGYEQYF
TGTGCCAGCAGCCCCCTCGGCGATGGGGGCTACGAGCAGTACTTC
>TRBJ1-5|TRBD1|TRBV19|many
CASSITGQGNQPQHF
TGTGCCAGTTCCATAACCGGACAGGGGAATCAGCCCCAGCATTTT
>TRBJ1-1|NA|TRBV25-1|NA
CACSARDAQGTDEAFF
NA
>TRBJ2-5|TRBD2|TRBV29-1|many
CSVEGRGVEGTQYF
TGCAGCGTTGAAGGTCGGGGGGTAGAGGGGACCCAGTACTTC
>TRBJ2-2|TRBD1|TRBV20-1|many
CSAYDRGRTGELFF
TGCAGTGCTTACGACAGGGGGCGCACCGGGGAGCTGTTTTTT
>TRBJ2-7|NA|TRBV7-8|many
CASSLRIIGEQYF
TGTGCCAGCAGCCTCAGGATTATTGGCGAGCAGTACTTC
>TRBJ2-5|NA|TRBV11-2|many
CASSALRATQETQYF
TGTGCCAGCAGCGCGCTCAGGGCCACCCAAGAGACCCAGTACTTC
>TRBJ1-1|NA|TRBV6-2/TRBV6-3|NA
CASSYSRGVGRGGKAFF
TGTGCCAGCAGTTACTCGAGAGGGGTCGGCAGGGGCGGGAAAGCTTTCTTT
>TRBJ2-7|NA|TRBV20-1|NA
CSARRPRSSYEQYF
TGCAGTGCTAGGCGTCCTAGGAGCTCCTACGAGCAGTACTTC
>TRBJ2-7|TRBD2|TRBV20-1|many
CSARDPAGGPYEQYF
TGCAGTGCTAGAGATCCGGCGGGGGGGCCCTACGAGCAGTACTTC
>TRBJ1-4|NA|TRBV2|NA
CASSEEGMGNEKLFF
TGTGCCAGCAGTGAAGAGGGGATGGGTAATGAAAAACTGTTTTTT
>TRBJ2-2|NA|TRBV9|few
CASSVDPAGELFF
TGTGCCAGCAGCGTAGATCCGGCCGGGGAGCTGTTTTTT